This TCR beta chain stems from a study of beta chain features in type 1 diabetes. General study points: Type 1 diabetes patients showed a moderate but significant shortening of TCRB CDR3s in all four CD4+ subsets.

Sequenced material consisted of expressed TCRB transcripts (all of the isolated RNA was reverse transcribed). The protocol was immunoSEQ multiplex PCR, while the TCRdb copy is restricted to in-frame clones and leaves out a portion. The sample lists some 240,000 clones; roughly 17% were seen once. To note about this clone: Its antigen remains unidentified.

The sample was naive CD4+ T cells from blood. The source of this sequence is a man under 40 with type 1 diabetes.

This chain's CDR3 is CSGRLALNTDTQYF. The CDR3, as DNA: TGCAGCGGTAGACTAGCACTAAACACAGATACGCAGTATTTT. This sequence joins TRBV29-1 and TRBJ2-3, with 7 bases fitting TRBD2. CDR1 and CDR2 from the germline V gene are SQVTM and ANQGSEA. The V gene end was trimmed by 7 bases and the J gene end by 2 bases; junction bases not matched to a gene: 9. CDR3 length: 14 amino acids.